This passage covers 8 T cell receptor beta chains from one sample sequenced in a study of identical twins. From the 5' RACE reads, TCRdb called clonotypes with MiXCR, one entry per CDR3 protein. The sample yields about 660,000 distinct CDR3 sequences, over 8.5% seen once. This same sample was also taken into another study, of yellow fever vaccine responses in identical twins.

The sample was PBMCs. The receptors originated from a young woman in good health.

The DNA of the CDR3 is TGTGCCAGTAGTGTATCTAGCGGAACCCAAGAGACCCAGTACTTC. Protein product: CASSVSSGTQETQYF. V usage is TRBV19 and J usage is TRBJ2-5, with 7 bases lining up with TRBD2. Germline loops: CDR1 LNHDA, CDR2 SQIVND (reference sequence). The CDR3 runs 15 residues. With V trimmed by 5 bases and J by 1 base, 7 bases remained unmatched. Based on the CDR3 plus reference TRBV19 and TRBJ2-5, the full variable domain is DGGITQSPKYLFRKEGQNVTLSCEQNLNHDAMYWYRQDPGQGLRLIYYSQIVNDFQKGDIAEGYSVSREKKESFPLTVTSAQKNPTAFYLCASSVSSGTQETQYFGPGTRLLVL.

This clonotype was counted only a few times. V gene TRBV7-6 combines with J gene TRBJ2-7; possible D gene TRBD1, 6 bases. The germline V gene encodes CDR1 SGHVS and CDR2 FNYEAQ. V lost 1 base and J lost 2, with 9 bases in between. CDR3 length equals 14 residues. The chain's CDR3 is CASSLGQETYEQYF. The CDR3 DNA sequence: TGTGCCAGCAGCTTAGGACAGGAGACCTACGAGCAGTACTTC.

This clonotype has just a few counts. The CDR3 protein is CASSGAASGTTDTQYF. In DNA, the CDR3 is TGTGCCAGCAGCGGGGCGGCTAGCGGAACCACAGATACGCAGTATTTT. This chain connects TRBV6-1 to TRBJ2-3; TRBD2 matches at 7 bases. Trimming cost V 6 bases and J 2 bases; bases outside gene matches: 11. The germline V gene encodes CDR1 MNHNS and CDR2 SASEGT. The CDR3 length is 16 residues.

The table lists this clonotype with many counts. J is TRBJ2-7 and V is TRBV30, with 7 bases matching TRBD2. The CDR3 contains 13 residues. Per the germline V gene, CDR1 is GTSNPN and CDR2 is SVGIG (reference sequence). Unmatched junction bases numbered 6, after V lost 3 bases and J lost 4 bases. The chain's CDR3 is CAWRFLADYEQYF. The CDR3 nucleotides are TGTGCCTGGAGGTTTCTAGCGGATTACGAGCAGTACTTC.

As regards this clonotype: Compared with germline, one end of the junction differs, possibly owing to a read error. This rearrangement joins TRBV5-1 to TRBJ2-1; 11 bases are shared with TRBD2. Germline assignment: CDR1 SGHRS and CDR2 YFSETQ. The CDR3 is 15 amino acids. This CDR3 reads CAGSRSGLAVYEQFF. In DNA form, the CDR3 reads TGCGCCGGCAGCCGTTCGGGACTAGCGGTCTATGAGCAGTTCTTC. The full variable domain, in which reference TRBV5-1 and TRBJ2-1 provide the parts outside the CDR3, is KAGVTQTPRYLIKTRGQQVTLSCSPISGHRSVSWYQQTPGQGLQFLFEYFSETQRNKGNFPGRFSGRQFSNSRSEMNVSTLELGDSALYLCAGSRSGLAVYEQFFGPGTRLTVL.

The J gene is TRBJ1-1, the V gene TRBV29-1; D possibly corresponds to TRBD1 (6 bases). Germline V gives CDR1 SQVTM, CDR2 ANQGSEA. The CDR3 consists of 13 residues. V lost 4 bases, J lost 0 bases, and 9 bases lay in between. CDR3 sequence: CSVATGMNTEAFF. CDR3 DNA sequence: TGCAGCGTTGCTACAGGGATGAACACTGAAGCTTTCTTT.

A few counts support this clonotype. The chain is built from TRBV27 and TRBJ2-3; 9 positions agree with TRBD1. The CDR3 length is 15 residues. CDR1 is MNHEY and CDR2 is SMNVEV in the germline V gene (reference sequence). Trimming took 5 bases from V and 3 from J; bases not matched to a gene: 6. In nucleotides, the CDR3 is TGTGCCAGCAGTAAACGGGACAGGGCTACAGATACGCAGTATTTT. This encodes CASSKRDRATDTQYF.

In its sample, this clonotype was seen a few times. The chain links TRBV10-3 to TRBJ1-1; a weak D match, TRBD1 (5 bases). Per the germline V gene, CDR1 is ENHRY and CDR2 is SYGVKD. The CDR3 has 12 residues. V lost 3 bases and J 9 bases, leaving 11 bases between the germline ends. CDR3 coding DNA: TGTGCCATCAGTGAAGGGACGGCAAAAGCTTTCTTT. This codes for CAISEGTAKAFF.